The next 26 T cell receptor beta chains were all read from a single sample in a study of OX40 agonist ivuxolimab in advanced cancers. Using immunoSEQ multiplex PCR, the repertoire was profiled, and TCRdb retains in-frame clones only, with some absent. The table shows 40,000 to 55,000 clones, with approximately 80% occurring only once. The sample was CD4+ or CD8+ T cells sorted from blood, taken in a trial of the OX40 agonist ivuxolimab. Source of these receptors: an adult with an advanced solid tumor such as melanoma, head and neck, liver or kidney cancer.

The chain links TRBV11-1 to TRBJ1-1; a weak D match, TRBD1 (6 bases). The V gene's germline CDR1 is SGHAT and CDR2 FQDESV (reference sequence). Trimming cost V 5 bases and J 7 bases, with 14 bases left between them. This CDR3 is built from 13 residues. The CDR3 DNA reads as TGTGCCAGCAGCGCCGAACAGGGTTTTGAAGCTTTCTTT. Translating gives CASSAEQGFEAFF.

The V call is TRBV11-2, the J call TRBJ1-2, with no clear D. Per germline, CDR1 SGHAT and CDR2 FQNNGV. The ends were cut back, 0 bases at V and 3 bases at J, with 17 bases in the middle. The CDR3 runs to 17 residues. CDR3 coding DNA: TGTGCCAGCAGCTTAGACGAACCCTACGGGGAGGACTATGGCTACACCTTC. Translating it yields CASSLDEPYGEDYGYTF. Drawing the rest from reference TRBV11-2 and TRBJ1-2, the complete variable domain is EAGVAQSPRYKIIEKRQSVAFWCNPISGHATLYWYQQILGQGPKLLIQFQNNGVVDDSQLPKDRFSAERLKGVDSTLKIQPAKLEDSAVYLCASSLDEPYGEDYGYTFGSGTRLTVV.

The chain is built from TRBV6-5 and TRBJ2-7, with 7 bases lining up with TRBD2. CDR3 size: 13 residues. The V gene's germline CDR1 is MNHEY and CDR2 SVGAGI. Trimming removed 6 bases from V and 4 bases from J; junction bases left unmatched: 6. CDR3 in amino acids: CASSQAGPYEQYF. The CDR3 coding sequence is TGTGCCAGCAGCCAAGCGGGACCGTACGAGCAGTACTTC.

The rearrangement uses TRBV18 and TRBJ1-5; D might be TRBD1 (5 bases). The length of the CDR3 is 15 residues. Trimming removed 3 bases from V and 2 bases from J, with 11 bases in between. Germline CDR1 reads KGHSH; CDR2 reads LQKENI. The CDR3 spells CASSPLGAGNQPQHF. In DNA form, the CDR3 reads TGTGCCAGCTCACCGCTCGGGGCCGGCAATCAGCCCCAGCATTTT.

The chain has TRBV7-2 and TRBJ2-3; the match to TRBD2 covers 8 bases. CDR3 length: 16 residues. V trimming: 5 bases; J trimming: 4 bases; junction bases outside the gene matches: 11. Germline V CDR1 and CDR2: SGHTA, FQGNSA. The CDR3 loop is CASSLALAGPPDTQYF. The CDR3 DNA reads TGTGCCAGCAGCCTGGCCCTAGCGGGCCCTCCAGATACGCAGTATTTT.

The count of this clone is one. The chain recombines TRBV9 with TRBJ2-1; perhaps D is TRBD1 or TRBD2 (5 bases each). The germline V and J ends were trimmed by 1 base and 6 bases, with 14 bases remaining between them. The CDR3 is made up of 15 amino acids. Looked up from germline, CDR1 is SGDLS and CDR2 is YYNGEE. The CDR3 is CASSVYGAEGNEQFF. Here the CDR3 DNA reads TGTGCCAGCAGCGTATACGGGGCCGAGGGCAATGAGCAGTTCTTC.

V and J are TRBV28 and TRBJ2-7; 9 positions match TRBD1. The CDR3 totals 15 residues. The trim removed 3 bases at V and 5 bases at J, leaving 8 bases unmatched. CDR1 is MDHEN and CDR2 is SYDVKM in the germline V gene. CDR3 nucleotide sequence: TGTGCCAGCAGTTTCTCCCTTGGGACAGGGAACGAGCAGTACTTC. This codes for CASSFSLGTGNEQYF.

The genes are TRBV28 and TRBJ1-2, with 11 bases matching TRBD1. The junction had 6 bases not matched to a gene; V was cut back by 5 bases and J by 1 base. The CDR3 is 16 amino acids. The V gene's germline CDR1 is MDHEN and CDR2 SYDVKM. As DNA, the CDR3 is TGTGCCAGCAGTCCACGGACAGGGGGCGGTAACTATGGCTACACCTTC. Its protein is CASSPRTGGGNYGYTF.

The rearrangement uses TRBV5-1 and TRBJ2-1; TRBD2 matches at 10 bases. The CDR3 runs to 17 residues. Trimming at V came to 0 bases and at J to 1 base, leaving 4 bases not matched to a gene. Germline CDR1 is SGHRS and CDR2 is YFSETQ. The CDR3 DNA sequence: TGCGCCAGCAGCTTGGGAGTAGCGGGAGGTTCCTACAATGAGCAGTTCTTC. It translates to CASSLGVAGGSYNEQFF.

The chain couples TRBV28 to TRBJ2-1; perhaps TRBD1 as D (6 bases). The CDR3 totals 16 residues. V dropped 7 bases and J dropped 0 bases, with 16 bases sitting between them. The germline gives CDR1 MDHEN, CDR2 SYDVKM. The CDR3 sequence is CASKTLLGGSYNEQFF. The CDR3 nucleotides read TGTGCCAGCAAGACCTTATTAGGGGGCTCCTACAATGAGCAGTTCTTC.

The V and J genes are TRBV7-2 and TRBJ2-2; D remains ambiguous. From germline, CDR1 is SGHTA and CDR2 FQGNSA. The V and J ends lost 5 bases and 6 bases respectively, with 10 bases between them. This CDR3 comprises 13 residues. The CDR3 sequence: CASSLIEAGELFF. Here the CDR3 DNA reads TGTGCCAGCAGCCTCATAGAGGCCGGGGAGCTGTTTTTT.

In this sample, this clone turned up once. V gene TRBV28 combines with J gene TRBJ1-4, with unresolved D. The CDR3 covers 18 residues. Trimming left V 3 bases short and J 3 bases short, with 20 bases between. From germline, CDR1 is MDHEN and CDR2 SYDVKM. This CDR3 reads CASSFSRKSAVSNEKLFF. The CDR3 DNA follows: TGTGCCAGCAGTTTCTCTAGAAAGTCGGCGGTCTCTAATGAAAAACTGTTTTTT.

The rearrangement links TRBV5-1 to TRBJ2-5; 8 positions agree with TRBD1. The CDR3 contains 14 residues. Germline CDR1 reads SGHRS; CDR2 reads YFSETQ. V shed 3 bases, J shed 9 bases, and the junction held 10 bases outside the gene matches. CDR3 region: CASSSLIQGEAQYF. The DNA for the CDR3 is TGCGCCAGCAGCTCCCTGATACAGGGGGAGGCCCAGTACTTC. The whole variable domain, filled in from reference TRBV5-1 and TRBJ2-5, reads KAGVTQTPRYLIKTRGQQVTLSCSPISGHRSVSWYQQTPGQGLQFLFEYFSETQRNKGNFPGRFSGRQFSNSRSEMNVSTLELGDSALYLCASSSLIQGEAQYFGPGTRLLVL.

The chain is built from TRBV6-5 and TRBJ1-5; no definite D call. CDR1 and CDR2 from the germline V gene are MNHEY and SVGAGI. The CDR3 length is 13 residues. Trimming took 7 bases from V and 1 from J, leaving 8 bases between them. CDR3 nucleotide sequence: TGTGCCAGCATGGACCCAAGCAATCAGCCCCAGCATTTT. Its protein is CASMDPSNQPQHF.

The count of this clone is one. The chain links TRBV11-2 to TRBJ2-7, with D perhaps matching TRBD2 (6 bases). V was shortened by 0 bases and J by 4 bases, with 13 bases between the two germline ends. This CDR3 has 15 amino acids. The germline CDR1 and CDR2 sequences are SGHAT and FQNNGV. The CDR3: CASSLEATSSYEQYF. CDR3 DNA: TGTGCCAGCAGCTTAGAAGCCACTAGCAGTTACGAGCAGTACTTC.

The V call is TRBV9, the J call TRBJ2-1; 12 bases match TRBD2. This CDR3 region has 16 residues. Per germline, CDR1 SGDLS and CDR2 YYNGEE. With 6 bases clipped from V and 0 bases from J, the junction kept 4 bases outside the gene matches. CDR3 amino acids: CASTRTSGVSYNEQFF. The CDR3, as DNA: TGTGCCAGCACGAGGACTAGCGGGGTCTCCTACAATGAGCAGTTCTTC.

The chain is built from TRBV7-9 and TRBJ2-1, with D hard to call. Germline CDR1 and CDR2: SEHNR and FQNEAQ (reference sequence). This CDR3 region has 15 residues. Trimming shortened V by 4 bases and J by 7 bases, and 17 bases separated the two germline ends. The CDR3 nucleotides are TGTGCCAGCAGCTCTGTGTGGGGAACATCGAATGAGCAGTTCTTC. Protein product: CASSSVWGTSNEQFF.

This chain connects TRBV7-9 to TRBJ1-1; D call uncertain. This CDR3 comprises 14 residues. Trimming took off 3 bases at V and 0 bases at J, with 8 bases between the two ends. Germline V gene lookup returns CDR1 SEHNR and CDR2 FQNEAQ (reference sequence). DNA for the CDR3: TGTGCCAGCAGCTTGGCCCTATTGAACACTGAAGCTTTCTTT. Its protein is CASSLALLNTEAFF.

The chain is built from TRBV6-5 and TRBJ1-6, with 10 bases aligning to TRBD1. The ends lost 2 bases at V and 9 bases at J; junction bases unmatched: 4. Germline-derived CDR1 and CDR2 are MNHEY and SVGAGI. CDR3 size: 15 residues. CDR3 in amino acids: CASSYTDRGSSPLHF. DNA of the CDR3: TGTGCCAGCAGTTACACGGACAGGGGGAGTTCACCCCTCCACTTT.

This clone has a single count. The V and J genes are TRBV20-1 and TRBJ1-2; 7 bases match TRBD1. The germline V gene encodes CDR1 DFQATT and CDR2 SNEGSKA (reference sequence). This CDR3 is 11 amino acids long. The junction had 6 bases not matched to a gene; V was cut back by 6 bases and J by 8 bases. CDR3 in DNA: TGCAGTGCCAGGGGGAGGGCCGGCTACACCTTC. Its translation is CSARGRAGYTF.

This rearrangement joins TRBV6-5 to TRBJ2-7; D assignment may be TRBD1 or TRBD2 (5 bases each). The CDR3 totals 15 residues. The V end was cut by 2 bases, the J end by 5 bases, with 16 bases between. Per germline, CDR1 MNHEY and CDR2 SVGAGI. CDR3 sequence reads: CASSYSAWGSHEQYF. The DNA of the CDR3 is TGTGCCAGCAGTTACAGTGCGTGGGGGTCCCACGAGCAGTACTTC.

The chain carries TRBV7-2 and TRBJ2-7; D may be TRBD2 (5 bases). V lost 2 bases to trimming and J lost 7 bases, with 12 bases between them. Germline V CDR1 and CDR2: SGHTA, FQGNSA. The CDR3 is 13 amino acids. This CDR3 is CASSLTRAGEQYF. CDR3 sequence (DNA): TGTGCCAGCAGCTTAACTAGGGCTGGGGAGCAGTACTTC. Full variable domain (missing parts from reference TRBV7-2 and TRBJ2-7): GAGVSQSPSNKVTEKGKDVELRCDPISGHTALYWYRQSLGQGLEFLIYFQGNSAPDKSGLPSDRFSAERTGGSVSTLTIQRTQQEDSAVYLCASSLTRAGEQYFGPGTRLTVT.

The rearrangement uses TRBV6-5 and TRBJ2-1, with D possibly being TRBD1 or TRBD2 (6 bases each). V dropped 4 bases and J dropped 9 bases, with 22 bases sitting between them. The CDR3 has 16 residues. CDR1 and CDR2 from the germline V gene are MNHEY and SVGAGI. CDR3 DNA: TGTGCCAGCAGTTCAGGGGACCGGACAGCGGGTGGTGAGCAGTTCTTC. Translated: CASSSGDRTAGGEQFF.

The J gene is TRBJ1-5, the V gene TRBV19, with a possible D match to TRBD1 (5 bases). V dropped 5 bases and J dropped 0 bases, with 11 bases sitting between them. Germline V gives CDR1 LNHDA, CDR2 SQIVND (reference sequence). CDR3 length: 15 amino acids. The CDR3: CASSSGGYSNQPQHF. CDR3 nucleotides: TGTGCCAGTAGTTCCGGGGGGTATAGCAATCAGCCCCAGCATTTT.

V is TRBV19 and J is TRBJ1-2, with D maybe TRBD1 (6 bases). The CDR3 length is 12 residues. Germline lookup yields CDR1 LNHDA and CDR2 SQIVND (reference sequence). Trimming took off 3 bases at V and 8 bases at J, with 10 bases between the two ends. CDR3 nucleotide sequence: TGTGCCAGTAGTATGTGGGGGGCAGGCTACACCTTC. Translation gives CASSMWGAGYTF.

The V and J genes are TRBV5-8 and TRBJ2-6; D is unresolved. Between the trimmed V and J ends, which lost 1 base and 0 bases, there was a span of 11 bases. The CDR3 covers 17 residues. CDR1 is SGHTS and CDR2 is YDEGEE in the germline V gene. The CDR3 DNA follows: TGTGCCAGCAGCTTGCCCGGCCTAAGCTCTGGGGCCAACGTCCTGACTTTC. This gives the protein CASSLPGLSSGANVLTF.